Listed below are T cell receptor beta chains from one sample, sequenced in a study of blood T cells in healthy people across ages. TCRdb used MiXCR to reprocess the 5' RACE reads, holding one entry per CDR3 protein. The sample holds about 1.4 million distinct CDR3 sequences, roughly 60% seen once. The sequencing input was blood. The receptors derive from a man aged 18 to 29 in good health. Each CDR3 is given with its conserved first and last residue. D genes are given only for firm matches. Clone size appears in some rows only: once, few, many, or a class for an expanded clone.

>-|TRBV29-1|-|TRBJ2-2
TGCAGCGTTGGAGGGACTGCAGGGAACACCGGGGAGCTGTTTTTT
CSVGGTAGNTGELFF
>-|TRBV9|TRBD2|TRBJ2-7
TGTGCCAGCAGCCCAAGCACTAGCGGTACCTACGAGCAGTACTTC
CASSPSTSGTYEQYF
>-|TRBV2|-|TRBJ2-5
TGTGCCAGCAGCTCGCCTCTAGCGCCTAAGGGGGAGACCCAGTACTTC
CASSSPLAPKGETQYF
>-|TRBV7-2|TRBD1|TRBJ2-5
TGTGCCAGCAGCTCTCCGGGACAGGGGGGGATTGAGCAGTACTTC
CASSSPGQGGIEQYF
>few|TRBV27|-|TRBJ2-6
TGTGCCAGCAGCCCGCTGGTATCCTCTGGGGCCAACGTCCTGACTTTC
CASSPLVSSGANVLTF
>-|TRBV20-1|-|TRBJ2-1
TGCAGTGCTTCCACATCAGCGTGGAGCTCCTACAATGAGCAGTTCTTC
CSASTSAWSSYNEQFF
>-|TRBV5-1|TRBD2|TRBJ2-7
TGCGCCAGCAGCTCTACCGGGCCGCATAACTTCCCGGCGGGGGGCGAGCAGTACTTC
CASSSTGPHNFPAGGEQYF
>-|TRBV29-1|-|TRBJ1-1
TGCAGCGCCCAAGTGACAGTTAACACTGAAGCTTTCTTT
CSAQVTVNTEAFF
>-|TRBV6-2/TRBV6-3|-|TRBJ2-1
TGTGCCAGCAGTTACTCGCGGTTGTCGTCTAACAATGAGCAGTTCTTC
CASSYSRLSSNNEQFF
>-|TRBV6-1|TRBD2|TRBJ2-1
TGTGCCAGCAGTATCCTAGCGGTCTACAATGAGCAGTTCTTC
CASSILAVYNEQFF
>-|TRBV7-2|-|TRBJ1-5
TGTGCCAGCAGCTTAGCTGGGGGAGCCCAGCATTTT
CASSLAGGAQHF
>-|TRBV24-1|TRBD2|TRBJ2-1
TGTGCCACCAACTCAATAGCGGGCGGTGAGCAGTTCTTC
CATNSIAGGEQFF
>-|TRBV4-3|-|TRBJ1-2
TGCGCCAGCAGCCAAGCAATGGAGGACGGACGTTCGGGCTACACCTTC
CASSQAMEDGRSGYTF
>-|TRBV29-1|TRBD1|TRBJ1-1
TGCAGCGTGGAGGACCGACAGGGGAGTCCCACTGAAGCTTTCTTT
CSVEDRQGSPTEAFF
>once|TRBV7-8|-|TRBJ2-5
TGTGCCAGCAGCCTAAGAGGACAGAGCCAAGAGACCCAGTACTTC
CASSLRGQSQETQYF
>-|TRBV30|-|TRBJ2-7
TGTGCCTGGGGAGGGGCAGTCTACGAGCAGTACTTC
CAWGGAVYEQYF
>few|TRBV4-1|-|TRBJ1-4
TGCGCCAGCAGCCAACCCGGAGGGCTAACTAATGAAAAACTGTTTTTT
CASSQPGGLTNEKLFF
>-|TRBV9|TRBD2|TRBJ2-7
TGTGCCAGCAGCGTAAGCAAAACCGGCGGGGGGGCCTACGAGCAGTACTTC
CASSVSKTGGGAYEQYF
>-|TRBV25-1|TRBD1|TRBJ2-4
TGTGCCAGCAGTGAATGGGCAGGACAGGGCTTGGACATTCAGTACTTC
CASSEWAGQGLDIQYF
>few|TRBV29-1|-|TRBJ2-7
TGCAGCGTACTCTCGTCCGGGATATACGAGCAGTACTTC
CSVLSSGIYEQYF
>-|TRBV20-1|TRBD1|TRBJ2-3
TGCAGTGCTAGAGGGCAGGGGGATCAAGGAGATACGCAGTATTTT
CSARGQGDQGDTQYF
>-|TRBV13|-|TRBJ1-6
TGTGCCAGCAGCCAAGGACAGTTGAGCTCCTATAATTCACCCCTCCACTTT
CASSQGQLSSYNSPLHF
>-|TRBV4-1|-|TRBJ2-7
TGCGCCAGCAGCCAAGGTCTTCAGTTCCCCTACGAGCAGTACTTC
CASSQGLQFPYEQYF
>-|TRBV2|-|TRBJ1-2
TGTGCCAGCAATCCATCCCAGGGGAGCCGGTACTATGGCTACACCTTC
CASNPSQGSRYYGYTF
>-|TRBV20-1|TRBD1|TRBJ2-5
TGCAGTGCGAGACAGGGGGCATCCCAGGAGACCCAGTACTTC
CSARQGASQETQYF
>-|TRBV2|TRBD1|TRBJ1-2
TGTGCCGATAGGACAGGGGAAAACTATGGCTACACCTTC
CADRTGENYGYTF
>-|TRBV12-3/TRBV12-4|-|TRBJ2-7
TGTGCCAGCAGTGTTGATATCAGGTCCAGCGAGCAGTACTTC
CASSVDIRSSEQYF
>-|TRBV7-6|-|TRBJ1-2
TGTGCCAGCAGCTCAATTGCCGGACGGTCCTATGGCTACACCTTC
CASSSIAGRSYGYTF
>-|TRBV20-1|-|TRBJ2-7
TGCAGTGCTAGCAGGCCCTCCTACGAGCAGTACTTC
CSASRPSYEQYF
>-|TRBV29-1|-|TRBJ2-7
TGCAGCGTTGATGCATGGAGCGAGCAGTACTTC
CSVDAWSEQYF
>-|TRBV27|TRBD2|TRBJ2-1
TGTGCCAGCAGGTATAGCGGGAGCTCCCACAATGAGCAGTTCTTC
CASRYSGSSHNEQFF
>-|TRBV4-1|-|TRBJ1-2
TGCGCCAGCAGCCCACGGACGGGAGCCCCTAACTATGGCTACACCTTC
CASSPRTGAPNYGYTF